This TCR beta chain was sequenced during a study of tumor-infiltrating lymphocytes in localized non-small cell lung cancer. Trimming left V 5 bases short and J 4 bases short, with 14 bases between. The germline V gene encodes CDR1 LNHDA and CDR2 SQIVND (reference sequence). The CDR3 loop spans 14 amino acids. Here immunoSEQ multiplex PCR was the method, and the copy in TCRdb shows in-frame clones only, minus some. This repertoire shows some 10,000 clones, 84% found once; its top ten account for over 6%. The V and J genes are TRBV19 and TRBJ1-1; D might be TRBD1 (5 bases). The sequence derives from a human donor with non-small cell lung cancer. Sequenced input: lung tumor tissue. DNA for the CDR3: TGTGCCAGTAGTCCGGGGCCCGTGGGCACTGAAGCTTTCTTT. Residues: CASSPGPVGTEAFF.